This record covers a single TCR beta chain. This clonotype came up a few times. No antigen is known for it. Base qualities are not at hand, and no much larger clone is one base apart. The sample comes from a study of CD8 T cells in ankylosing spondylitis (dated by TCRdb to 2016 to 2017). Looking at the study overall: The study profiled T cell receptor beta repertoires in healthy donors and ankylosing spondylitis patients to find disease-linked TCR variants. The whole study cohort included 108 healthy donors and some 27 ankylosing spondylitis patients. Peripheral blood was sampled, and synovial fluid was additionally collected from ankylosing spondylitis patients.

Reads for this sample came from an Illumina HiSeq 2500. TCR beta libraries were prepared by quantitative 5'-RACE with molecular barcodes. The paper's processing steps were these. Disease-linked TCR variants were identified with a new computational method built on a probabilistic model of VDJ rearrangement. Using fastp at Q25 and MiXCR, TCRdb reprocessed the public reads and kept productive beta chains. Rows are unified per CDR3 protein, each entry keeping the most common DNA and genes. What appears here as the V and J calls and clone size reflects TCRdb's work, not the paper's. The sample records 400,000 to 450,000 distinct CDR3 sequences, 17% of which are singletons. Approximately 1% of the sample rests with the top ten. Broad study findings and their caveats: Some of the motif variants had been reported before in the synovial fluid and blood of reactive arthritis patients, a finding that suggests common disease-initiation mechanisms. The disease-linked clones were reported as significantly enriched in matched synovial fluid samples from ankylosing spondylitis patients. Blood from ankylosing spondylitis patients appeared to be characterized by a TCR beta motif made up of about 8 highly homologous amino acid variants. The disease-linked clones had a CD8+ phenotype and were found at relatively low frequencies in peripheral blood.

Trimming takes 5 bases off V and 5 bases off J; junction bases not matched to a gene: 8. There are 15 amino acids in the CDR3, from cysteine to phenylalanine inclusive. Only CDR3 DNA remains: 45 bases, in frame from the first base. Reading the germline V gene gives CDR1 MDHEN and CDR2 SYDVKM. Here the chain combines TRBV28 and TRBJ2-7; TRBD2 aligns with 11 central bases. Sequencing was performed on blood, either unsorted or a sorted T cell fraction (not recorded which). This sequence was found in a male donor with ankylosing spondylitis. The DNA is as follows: TGTGCCAGCAGTCTCACTAGCGGGAGTAAACACGAGCAGTACTTC. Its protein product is CASSLTSGSKHEQYF.